This T cell receptor (beta chain) was obtained from a study of beta chain features in type 1 diabetes (dated by TCRdb to 2016 to 2019). About the study as a whole: Patients and healthy donors did not differ in mean age, gender distribution, total cell number or subset yield. A total of roughly 99,000,000 sorted cells were examined across all samples, and the number of cells per subset was strongly correlated with RNA yield. The study compared the TCRB repertoires of sorted circulating CD4+ T cell subsets in recently diagnosed type 1 diabetes patients with those in matched healthy donors. Regulatory and stem cell-like memory subsets were obtained from only 8 patients and about eight healthy donors, while naive and central memory subsets were obtained from all 30 or so donors. What the authors observed across the whole study: Shorter templates might be favored by PCR, yet because patient and control samples were amplified and corrected together, any such skew would affect both groups equally. Patients with type 1 diabetes made fewer insertions and deleted more nucleotides at VDJ recombination sites, implying thymic rearrangement abnormalities. HLA sub-analyses involved small numbers of individuals, so any influence of HLA type on TCRB rearrangement remained unresolved. In all four CD4+ subsets, TCRB CDR3 length was moderately but significantly shorter in type 1 diabetes patients. Because cDNA rather than genomic DNA was sequenced, highly expressing activated cells could have been over-represented, although no difference in activation and CD3 levels was found between groups. Naive, central memory and regulatory TCRB repertoires appeared to be more alike among patients than among healthy donors.

The entire isolated RNA was reverse transcribed using the High Capacity cDNA Reverse Transcription Kit, and thus expressed TCRB transcripts were sequenced. Deep immunoSEQ sequencing was performed on naive, central memory and regulatory T cell samples, with an average of about 3.6 million total reads per sample. Sorted cells were lysed in RLT buffer, and RNA was extracted using DNase-treated RNeasy Micro or Mini kits according to cell number. Each cell subset was processed separately to prevent cross-contamination, with patient and healthy donor samples processed together. Using the immunoSEQ multiplex PCR, TCRB sequences were amplified from cDNA into 87-bp fragments spanning the CDR3 region. Sequencing of the amplicons was done on the Illumina HiSeq platform. On the authors' methods: PCR bias was corrected computationally using synthetic template baselines, and reads within Hamming distance 2 were collapsed, with unmergeable singletons discarded. Reads were aligned against IMGT to assign V, D and J genes, CDR3 length and insertions or deletions at six rearrangement sites. Clonotype counts were normalized to sorted cell number within each subset before computing true diversity and Gini coefficients with the tcR R package. Repertoire sharing was quantified using the overlap coefficient calculated on TCRB nucleotide sequences. Out-of-frame TCRB sequences from naive cells were analyzed as a proxy for the pre-selection repertoire. Held by TCRdb, this immuneACCESS table contains in-frame sequences only and omits some clones. Under half of the omission traces to an unresolved V gene where checked; the cause of the rest is unknown. V and J calls and clone size follow that table, whereas D and trimming were derived from the DNA. The sample records about 620,000 clones, 15% to 19% of which are singletons. The top ten constitute about 0.097% of the sample.

From a lookup of the germline V gene, CDR1 and CDR2 are MGHDK and SYGVNS. The junction shows trimming of 4 bases on V and 0 bases on J, plus 22 bases between the germline ends. Including the terminal cysteine and phenylalanine, the CDR3 comprises 18 residues. Only the CDR3 DNA is retained, 54 bases long and in frame from the first base. From each donor, a single peripheral blood sample of 90 to 150 mL on average was drawn into heparinised tubes. Using a panel that included CD45RO, CCR7, CD25, CD127, CD95 and CD27, naive, central memory, regulatory and stem cell-like memory CD4+ T cells were sorted on a BD FACSAria II. A purity above 95% was achieved for all sorted populations. PBMCs were isolated right away by Lymphoprep density gradient centrifugation and were stained directly, without culture. So that batch effects would be minimized, each experiment stained and sorted samples in pairs, pairing one healthy donor with one patient.

A few counts support this clone. There is no known antigen for this receptor. No much larger clone is present one base from it, and per-base qualities are unavailable. Sequenced material: naive CD4+ T cells from blood. What the cell subset or site label conveys for this sample: true naive CD4+ T cells. Recombination linked TRBV25-1 to TRBJ2-7, with the D segment possibly TRBD1 or TRBD2, each aligning over 6 bases. This clonotype was obtained from a man aged 18 to 30 in good health. Here is the DNA: TGTGCCAGCAGTGGATACCCCTGGGGGGCGGACAGCTCCTACGAGCAGTACTTC. The resulting protein is CASSGYPWGADSSYEQYF.